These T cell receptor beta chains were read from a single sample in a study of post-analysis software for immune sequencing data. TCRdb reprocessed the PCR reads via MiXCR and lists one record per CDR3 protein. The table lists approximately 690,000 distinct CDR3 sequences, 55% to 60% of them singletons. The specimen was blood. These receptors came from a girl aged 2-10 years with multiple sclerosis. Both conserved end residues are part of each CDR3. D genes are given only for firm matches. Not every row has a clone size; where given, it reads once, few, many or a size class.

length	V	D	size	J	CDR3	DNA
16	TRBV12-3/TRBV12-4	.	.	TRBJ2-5	CASSFGGAGQGETQYF	TGTGCCAGCAGTTTCGGGGGCGCAGGCCAAGGCGAGACCCAGTACTTC
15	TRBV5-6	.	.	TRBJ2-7	CASSRRPFSRSEQYF	TGTGCCAGCAGCCGCCGTCCGTTTTCACGGAGCGAGCAGTACTTC
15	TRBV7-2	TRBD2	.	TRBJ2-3	CASSLGGSRKDTQYF	TGTGCCAGCAGCTTAGGCGGGAGTCGGAAAGATACGCAGTATTTT
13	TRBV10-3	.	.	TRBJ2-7	CAISEMRGNEQYF	TGTGCCATCAGTGAGATGAGGGGGAACGAGCAGTACTTC
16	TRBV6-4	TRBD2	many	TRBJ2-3	CASSDGGGSSTDTQYF	TGTGCCAGCAGTGACGGCGGGGGGTCTAGCACAGATACGCAGTATTTT
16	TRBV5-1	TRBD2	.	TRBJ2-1	CASSLALAGGVNEQFF	TGCGCCAGCAGCTTGGCCTTAGCGGGGGGGGTCAATGAGCAGTTCTTC
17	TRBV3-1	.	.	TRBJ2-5	CASSHLGGGRLTKTQYF	TGTGCCAGCAGCCACCTTGGGGGAGGTCGGCTAACCAAGACCCAGTACTTC
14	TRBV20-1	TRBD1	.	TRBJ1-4	CSARGDRANERLFF	TGCAGTGCCAGGGGCGACAGGGCGAATGAAAGACTGTTTTTT
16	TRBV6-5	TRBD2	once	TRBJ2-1	CASSYRLAGGNNEQFF	TGTGCCAGCAGTTATCGGCTAGCGGGAGGGAACAATGAGCAGTTCTTC
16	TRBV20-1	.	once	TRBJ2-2	CSARGSGTTNTGELFF	TGCAGTGCTAGAGGTTCCGGGACAACGAACACCGGGGAGCTGTTTTTT
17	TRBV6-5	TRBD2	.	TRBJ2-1	CASSYRTSGGHYNEQFF	TGTGCCAGCAGTTACCGGACTAGCGGGGGGCACTACAATGAGCAGTTCTTC
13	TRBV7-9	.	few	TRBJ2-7	CASSSDARYEQYF	TGTGCCAGCAGCTCAGACGCCAGATACGAGCAGTACTTC
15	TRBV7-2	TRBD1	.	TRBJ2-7	CASSQQGIGAYEQYF	TGTGCCAGCAGCCAACAGGGGATAGGGGCCTACGAGCAGTACTTC
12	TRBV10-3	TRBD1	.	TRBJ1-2	CAISSYRGGYTF	TGTGCCATCAGTTCTTACAGGGGTGGCTACACCTTC
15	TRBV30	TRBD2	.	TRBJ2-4	CAWSVRSSGGDIQYF	TGTGCCTGGAGTGTACGGAGTAGCGGGGGAGACATTCAGTACTTC
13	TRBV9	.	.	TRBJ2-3	CASSPDSGWTQYF	TGTGCCAGCAGCCCTGATTCCGGGTGGACGCAGTATTTT
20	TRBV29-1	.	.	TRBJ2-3	CSVEAGTVLGLIPSTDTQYF	TGCAGCGTTGAAGCGGGTACGGTGTTAGGTTTGATTCCTAGCACAGATACGCAGTATTTT
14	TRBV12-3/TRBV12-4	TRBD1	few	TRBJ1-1	CASRRQGENTEAFF	TGTGCCAGTAGACGACAGGGGGAGAACACTGAAGCTTTCTTT
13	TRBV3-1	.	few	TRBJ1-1	CASSQVGQIEAFF	TGTGCCAGCAGCCAAGTCGGACAGATTGAAGCTTTCTTT
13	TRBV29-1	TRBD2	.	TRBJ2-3	CSVLAGGTDTQYF	TGCAGCGTGCTAGCGGGAGGCACAGATACGCAGTATTTT
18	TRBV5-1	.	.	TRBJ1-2	CASSLEIPDGTPTGGYTF	TGCGCCAGCAGCTTGGAAATTCCGGATGGGACCCCCACCGGGGGCTACACCTTC
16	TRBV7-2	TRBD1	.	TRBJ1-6	CASSVIGQGGSSPLHF	TGTGCCAGCAGCGTTATCGGACAGGGAGGGAGTTCACCCCTCCACTTT
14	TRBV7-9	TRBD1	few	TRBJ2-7	CASSRDRGTYEQYF	TGTGCCAGCAGCCGGGACAGGGGGACCTACGAGCAGTACTTC
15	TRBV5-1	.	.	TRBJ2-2	CASSLGARDTGELFF	TGCGCCAGCAGCTTGGGGGCGCGAGACACCGGGGAGCTGTTTTTT
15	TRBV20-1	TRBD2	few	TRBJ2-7	CSARGVTSIGHEQYF	TGCAGTGCTAGGGGCGTGACTAGCATTGGCCACGAGCAGTACTTC
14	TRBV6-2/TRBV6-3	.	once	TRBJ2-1	CASSYSSGLGEQFF	TGTGCCAGCAGTTACTCGAGCGGTCTAGGGGAGCAGTTCTTC
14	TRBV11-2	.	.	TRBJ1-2	CASSRSSGISGYTF	TGTGCCAGCAGTCGGTCATCAGGGATAAGTGGCTACACCTTC
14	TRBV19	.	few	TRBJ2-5	CASSLQGGPGTQYF	TGTGCCAGTAGCCTCCAAGGTGGGCCGGGGACCCAGTACTTC
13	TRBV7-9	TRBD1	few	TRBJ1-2	CASSAGQHYGYTF	TGTGCCAGCAGCGCGGGACAGCACTATGGCTACACCTTC
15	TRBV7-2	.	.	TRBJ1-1	CASSPRRGGNTEAFF	TGTGCCAGCAGCCCCCGGAGGGGGGGGAACACTGAAGCTTTCTTT
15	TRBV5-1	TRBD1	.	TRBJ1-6	CASSTGQGTNSPLHF	TGCGCCAGCAGCACCGGACAGGGGACTAATTCACCCCTCCACTTT
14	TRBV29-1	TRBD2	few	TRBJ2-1	CSVWGGGAYNEQFF	TGCAGCGTTTGGGGCGGGGGTGCCTACAATGAGCAGTTCTTC
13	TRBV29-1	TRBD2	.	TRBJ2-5	CSVEPTSMETQYF	TGCAGCGTTGAACCGACTAGCATGGAGACCCAGTACTTC
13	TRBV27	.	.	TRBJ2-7	CASSYARGDEQYF	TGTGCCAGCAGTTATGCGCGGGGAGACGAGCAGTACTTC
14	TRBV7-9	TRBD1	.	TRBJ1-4	CASSSPNDREELFF	TGTGCCAGCAGCTCACCGAACGACAGGGAGGAACTGTTTTTT
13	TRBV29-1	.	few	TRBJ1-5	CSIRDGSNQPQHF	TGCAGCATCCGGGACGGAAGCAATCAGCCCCAGCATTTT
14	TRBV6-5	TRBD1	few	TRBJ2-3	CASSLGGGEDTQYF	TGTGCCAGCAGTTTAGGGGGCGGAGAAGATACGCAGTATTTT
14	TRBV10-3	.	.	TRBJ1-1	CATGKRGLNTEAFF	TGTGCCACGGGTAAAAGGGGCCTGAACACTGAAGCTTTCTTT
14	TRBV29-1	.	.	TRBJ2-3	CSALPAPLTDTQYF	TGCAGCGCTCTACCAGCTCCGCTCACAGATACGCAGTATTTT
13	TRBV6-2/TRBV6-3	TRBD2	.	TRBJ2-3	CAIWTSWKDTQYF	TGTGCCATCTGGACTAGTTGGAAAGATACGCAGTATTTT
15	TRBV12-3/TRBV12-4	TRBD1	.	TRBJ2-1	CASSPPGQGAYEQFF	TGTGCCAGCAGTCCCCCGGGACAGGGGGCCTATGAGCAGTTCTTC
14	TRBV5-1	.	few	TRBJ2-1	CASSLVSRINEQFF	TGCGCCAGCAGCTTGGTATCCAGAATCAATGAGCAGTTCTTC
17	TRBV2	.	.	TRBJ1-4	CASNRLQGSLTNEKLFF	TGTGCCAGCAACCGCCTCCAGGGTTCATTAACTAATGAAAAACTGTTTTTT
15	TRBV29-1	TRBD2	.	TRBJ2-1	CSEALSGRTGDVQFF	TGCAGCGAAGCGCTGAGCGGGAGAACTGGCGATGTGCAGTTCTTC
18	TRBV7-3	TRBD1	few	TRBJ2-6	CASSLTGTGGPGANVLTF	TGTGCCAGCAGCTTAACCGGGACAGGGGGGCCTGGGGCCAACGTCCTGACTTTC
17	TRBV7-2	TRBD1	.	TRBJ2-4	CASSLSPARGRGHIQYF	TGTGCCAGCAGCTTAAGCCCGGCCAGGGGGCGCGGCCACATTCAGTACTTC
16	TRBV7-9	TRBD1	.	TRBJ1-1	CASSFFGQGEITEAFF	TGTGCCAGCAGCTTTTTCGGACAGGGGGAGATAACTGAAGCTTTCTTT
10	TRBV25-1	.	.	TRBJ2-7	CARGGYEQYF	TGCGCGAGGGGGGGCTACGAGCAGTACTTC
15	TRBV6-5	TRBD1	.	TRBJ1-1	CASRTTGDVNTEAFF	TGTGCCAGCAGAACCACAGGGGATGTAAACACTGAAGCTTTCTTT
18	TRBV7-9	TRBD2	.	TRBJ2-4	CASSSTSGSEAAKNIQYF	TGTGCCAGCAGCTCGACTAGCGGGAGCGAGGCAGCCAAAAACATTCAGTACTTC
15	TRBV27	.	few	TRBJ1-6	CASSPWTVKGSPLHF	TGTGCCAGCAGTCCCTGGACAGTAAAGGGGTCACCCCTCCACTTT
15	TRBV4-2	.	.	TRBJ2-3	CASTVGGSSTDTQYF	TGTGCCAGCACCGTCGGGGGTTCTAGCACAGATACGCAGTATTTT
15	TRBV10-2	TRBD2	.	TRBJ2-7	CASSDLRGGLYEQYF	TGCGCCAGCAGTGATCTCCGGGGGGGTCTCTACGAGCAGTACTTC
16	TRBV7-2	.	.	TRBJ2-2	CASSLAPAANTGELFF	TGTGCCAGCAGCTTAGCGCCAGCCGCGAACACCGGGGAGCTGTTTTTT
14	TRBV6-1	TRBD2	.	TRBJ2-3	CASTDSGRADTQYF	TGTGCCAGCACTGATAGCGGGAGGGCAGATACGCAGTATTTT
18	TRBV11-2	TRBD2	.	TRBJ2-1	CASSLVGAGGNSYNEQFF	TGTGCCAGCAGCTTAGTGGGAGCGGGGGGCAACTCCTACAATGAGCAGTTCTTC
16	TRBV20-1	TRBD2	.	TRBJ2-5	CSARGTSGRSQETQYF	TGCAGTGCTAGAGGGACTAGCGGGAGGTCTCAAGAGACCCAGTACTTC